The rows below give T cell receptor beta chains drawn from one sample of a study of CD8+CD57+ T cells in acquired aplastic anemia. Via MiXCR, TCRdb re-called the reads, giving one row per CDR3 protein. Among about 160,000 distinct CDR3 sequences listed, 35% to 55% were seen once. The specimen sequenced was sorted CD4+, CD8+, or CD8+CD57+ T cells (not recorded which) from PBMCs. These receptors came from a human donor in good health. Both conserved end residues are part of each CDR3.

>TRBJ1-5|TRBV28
CASSFEQRNQPQHF
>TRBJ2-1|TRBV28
CASRLNRGEQFF
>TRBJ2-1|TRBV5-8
CASSSTGQGYNEQFF
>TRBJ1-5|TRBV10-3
CASAQGAGGNQPQHF
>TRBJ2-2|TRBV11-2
CASSLQQGTNTGELFF
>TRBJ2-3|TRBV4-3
CASREGGHTDTQYF
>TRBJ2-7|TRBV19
CASSGGGRTYEQYF
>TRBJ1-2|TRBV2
CASTQDRQNYGYTF
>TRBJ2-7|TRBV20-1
CSARDRDRAPVYEQYF
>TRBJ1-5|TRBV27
CASSPRDRHNQPQHF
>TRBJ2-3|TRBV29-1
CSVAGAADTQYF
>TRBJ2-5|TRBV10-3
CAIRGHQETQYF
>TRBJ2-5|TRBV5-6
CASTQGVETQYF
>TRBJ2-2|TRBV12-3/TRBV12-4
CASSLQGPGELFF
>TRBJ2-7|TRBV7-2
CASSLAEYYEQYF
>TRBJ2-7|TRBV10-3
CAISAGLSYEQYF
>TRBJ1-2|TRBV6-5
CASSYRYSMTNYGYTF
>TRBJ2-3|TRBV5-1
CASSLRLAVTDTQYF
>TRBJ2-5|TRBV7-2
CASSHSGGAETQYF
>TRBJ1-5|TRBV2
CASRPGGTRAQHF
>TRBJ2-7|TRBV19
CASSPRMPPYEQYF
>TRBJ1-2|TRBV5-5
CASSLMTGYGYGYTF
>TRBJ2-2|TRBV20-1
CSAEMVGGYNTGELFF
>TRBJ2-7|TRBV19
CASSISSASYEQYF
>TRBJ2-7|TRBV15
CATSSPMTGTGEQYF
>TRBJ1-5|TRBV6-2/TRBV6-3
CANSRGTGAWEQPQHF
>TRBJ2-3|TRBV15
CATSRDPTDTQYF
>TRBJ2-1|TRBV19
CASSILRLAGGQNEQFF
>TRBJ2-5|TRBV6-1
CASLGGASGASLRSQETQYF
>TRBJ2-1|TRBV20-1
CSALRYGDSSYNEQFF
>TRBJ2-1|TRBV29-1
CSVEDPAYNEQFF
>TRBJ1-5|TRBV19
CASSTSGPTFNQPQHF
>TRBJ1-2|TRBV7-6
CASSPGTEYGYTF
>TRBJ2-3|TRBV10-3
CATAGSEGATDTQYF
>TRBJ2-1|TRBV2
CASSYMSSYNEQFF
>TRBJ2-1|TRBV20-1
CSASGHWQFF
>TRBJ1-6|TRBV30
CAWSKRDSYNSPLHF
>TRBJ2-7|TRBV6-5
CASSYAGKGQYEQYF
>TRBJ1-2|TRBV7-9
CASSLGTGGYTF
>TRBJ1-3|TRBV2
CASSEGGDSGNTIYF
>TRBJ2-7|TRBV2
CASRADSSSYEQYF
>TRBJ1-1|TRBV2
CASSESGETEAFF
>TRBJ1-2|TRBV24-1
CASTGDYGYTF
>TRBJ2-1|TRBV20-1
CSATDPGKAGNEQFF
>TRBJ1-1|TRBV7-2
CASSLVSRFDTEAFF
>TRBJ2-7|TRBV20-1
CSASQFEQYF
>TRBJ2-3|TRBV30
CAWSPAQANTDTQYF
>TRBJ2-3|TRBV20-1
CSIGGGGLTDTQYF